Detailed here is one T cell receptor beta chain. Germline CDR1 SGHNT, CDR2 YENEEA. The CDR3 has 16 amino acids. Between the trimmed V and J ends, which lost 1 base and 5 bases, there was a span of 17 bases. The data derive from a study of shared clonotypes between healthy human individuals. Study information: There were three CD4 naive, three CD4 memory, two CD8 naive and one CD8 memory plates per donor.

Every one of the donors was a Caucasian adult that lived in Nashville, Tennessee. A CD45RA+ naive subset and a CD45RA-negative memory subset were split from CD4+ cells. In the study's own analysis: There were no quality scores in the junction-only immunoSEQ sequences, so filtering differed. This table comes from immunoSEQ multiplex PCR, and its TCRdb copy is limited to in-frame clones, with some not included. V and J calls and clone size are copied from that table; D and trimming were computed from the DNA. The sample consists of about 700,000 clones, less than 85% of them appearing once. The genes are TRBV11-3 and TRBJ2-5; a weak D match, TRBD2 (6 bases). Specimen: memory CD4+ T cells sorted from blood. The sample's subset: CD45RA-negative fraction. This sequence originates from a young woman in good health. As DNA, the CDR3 is TGTGCCAGCAGCTTAGGGGCGGGACGTTTGTGGGAGACCCAGTACTTC. It yields the protein CASSLGAGRLWETQYF.